The clone carrying this T cell receptor (beta chain) was recorded many times. The record originates from a study of spatial heterogeneity in lung cancer. Trimming took 4 bases from V and 0 from J, leaving 7 bases between them. In germline, CDR1 is LGHDT, CDR2 YNNKEL (reference sequence). This CDR3 has 15 amino acids. The time point here: sample taken at primary tumor resection. A single record per CDR3 protein comes from TCRdb applying MiXCR to the 5' RACE reads. Here the sample spans about 48,000 distinct CDR3 sequences, approximately 5% being singletons. The chain combines TRBV3-1 with TRBJ2-6, with no clear D. Sequences were derived from PBMCs, sampled at surgery. The TCR was taken from a male donor with early-stage non-small cell lung cancer. The CDR3 DNA reads as TGTGCCAGCAGCCCGAGTTACTCTGGGGCCAACGTCCTGACTTTC. Translation gives CASSPSYSGANVLTF.